This T cell receptor beta chain is from a study of radiation and T cells in renal cell carcinoma. Clones were sequenced by immunoSEQ multiplex PCR, and TCRdb holds only the in-frame ones, with some missing. The sample has some 97,000 clones; approximately 82% are singletons. Time point: blood 4 weeks post-SBRT, at nephrectomy. Treatment described: 15 Gy SBRT to primary tumor, nephrectomy 4 weeks later. CDR3 length: 15 residues. The V and J ends lost 4 bases and 1 base respectively, with 11 bases between them. Germline V gene lookup returns CDR1 KGHSH and CDR2 LQKENI. The receptor comes from a man in his sixties with renal cell carcinoma. V and J are TRBV18 and TRBJ1-5; D call uncertain. The sample here was blood, taken from a patient whose treatment included radiotherapy and nephrectomy. CDR3 DNA: TGTGCCAGCTCACAACAGACGGGGAGCAATCAGCCCCAGCATTTT. Translation gives CASSQQTGSNQPQHF.